This TCR beta chain is drawn from a study of blood T cells in healthy people across ages. This clonotype was seen more than once but under ten times. Antigen specificity is unknown. Study-wide findings and caveats: With naive T cell percentage, TCR beta diversity showed a strong correlation. Investigators viewed diversity estimates from one million T cells as underestimates, the study reported.

Alongside a J-beta primer mix, a sample-barcoded 5' primer served in a second PCR lasting about 6 to 11 cycles. TCRdb analysed the 5' RACE reads with MiXCR anew, one entry per CDR3 protein. Here the sample spans nearly 800,000 distinct CDR3 sequences, around 25% being singletons. The same sample was also studied in work on T cells of mothers and their children. As that report states: Three mothers and their six children, all healthy Caucasians, donated.

Specimen: blood. The receptor's source is a boy aged 5-17 years in good health.

The chain's CDR3 is CASSLYEGGETQYF. The CDR3 DNA follows: TGCGCCAGCAGCTTGTACGAAGGGGGGGAGACCCAGTACTTC. The V gene is TRBV5-1, the J gene TRBJ2-5; D is possibly TRBD1 or TRBD2 (6 bases each). Trimming pared 1 base from V and 5 bases from J, leaving 12 bases between. The CDR3 is 14 residues long. Germline values: CDR1 SGHRS, CDR2 YFSETQ. Using reference TRBV5-1 and TRBJ2-5 for the parts outside the CDR3, the full variable domain is KAGVTQTPRYLIKTRGQQVTLSCSPISGHRSVSWYQQTPGQGLQFLFEYFSETQRNKGNFPGRFSGRQFSNSRSEMNVSTLELGDSALYLCASSLYEGGETQYFGPGTRLLVL.